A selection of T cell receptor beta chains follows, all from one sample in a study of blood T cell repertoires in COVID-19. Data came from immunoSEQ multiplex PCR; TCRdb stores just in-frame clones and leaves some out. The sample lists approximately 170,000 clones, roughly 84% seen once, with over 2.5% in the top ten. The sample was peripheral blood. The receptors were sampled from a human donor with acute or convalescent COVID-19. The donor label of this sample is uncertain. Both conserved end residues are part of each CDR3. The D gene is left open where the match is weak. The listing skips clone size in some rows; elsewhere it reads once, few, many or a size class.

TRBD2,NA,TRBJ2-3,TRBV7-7,TGTGCTAGCAGCATGGGCGGGGGGGCATCAGATACGCAGTATTTT,CASSMGGGASDTQYF
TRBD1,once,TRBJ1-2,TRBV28,TGTGCCAGCAGTCTACAGGGGAAGGATGGCTACACCTTC,CASSLQGKDGYTF
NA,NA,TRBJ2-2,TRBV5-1,TGCGCCAGCAGCTTGGAGGTCCTGGGGCAGGGTGCCGGGGAGCTGTTTTTT,CASSLEVLGQGAGELFF
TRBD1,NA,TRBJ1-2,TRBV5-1,TGCGCCAGCAAAGAACCGGGACAGGGGGACTATGGCTACACCTTC,CASKEPGQGDYGYTF
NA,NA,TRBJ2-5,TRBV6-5,TGTGCCAGCAGGAAACAGATTGCCCAAGAGACCCAGTACTTC,CASRKQIAQETQYF
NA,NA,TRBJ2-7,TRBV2,TGTGCCAGCAGCGGACAGCGCTACGAGCAGTACTTC,CASSGQRYEQYF
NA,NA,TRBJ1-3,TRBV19,TGTGCCAGTACCCCACCCCCCGTCCTATGGAGCTCTGGAAACACCATATATTTT,CASTPPPVLWSSGNTIYF
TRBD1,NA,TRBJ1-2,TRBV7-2,TGTGCCAGCAGCTTATCTGCAGGGGGCGTCTATGGCTACACCTTC,CASSLSAGGVYGYTF
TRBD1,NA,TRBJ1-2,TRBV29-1,TGCAGCGTTAGATTCGAGACAGGGGGCTCTAACTATGGCTACACCTTC,CSVRFETGGSNYGYTF
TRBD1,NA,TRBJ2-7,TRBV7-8,TGTGCCAGCAGCTCCCAGACAGGGAACCACGAGCAGTACTTC,CASSSQTGNHEQYF
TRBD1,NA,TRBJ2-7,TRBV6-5,TGTGCCAGCAGGGACAGGGTGCGGTACGAGCAGTACTTC,CASRDRVRYEQYF
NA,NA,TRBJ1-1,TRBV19,TGTGCCAGTAGCTACCTGCCGGGACTACGGAACACTGAAGCTTTCTTT,CASSYLPGLRNTEAFF
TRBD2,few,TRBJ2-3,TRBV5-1,TGCGCCAGCAGTACGACTAGCGGCTACACAGATACGCAGTATTTT,CASSTTSGYTDTQYF
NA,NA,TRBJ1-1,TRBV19,TGTGCCAGTAGTAGACAAGTGGACAGAGGGACTGAAGCTTTCTTT,CASSRQVDRGTEAFF
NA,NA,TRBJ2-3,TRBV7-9,TGTGCCAGCAGCTTAGGGGCTGATACGCAGTATTTT,CASSLGADTQYF
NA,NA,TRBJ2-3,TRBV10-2,TGCGCCAGCATCCCGTTTGTGGGGGCAGAGGCAGATACGCAGTATTTT,CASIPFVGAEADTQYF
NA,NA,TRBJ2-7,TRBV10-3,TGTGCCATCAGTGTCAGGCTAGTCCTAAGGGGCGAGCAGTACTTC,CAISVRLVLRGEQYF
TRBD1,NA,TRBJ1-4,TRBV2,TGTGCCAGCAGCGGACAGGGGGCCGCCCTTGGGGAAAAACTGTTTTTT,CASSGQGAALGEKLFF
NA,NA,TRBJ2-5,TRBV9,TGTGCCAGCAGTGAGACCATGGGGGCGGGAGATCGGGAGACCCAGTACTTC,CASSETMGAGDRETQYF
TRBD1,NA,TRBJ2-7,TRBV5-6,TGTGCCAGCAGCTTTGGGGACAGGGAGTCCTACGAGCAGTACTTC,CASSFGDRESYEQYF
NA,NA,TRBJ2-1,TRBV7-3,TGTGCCAGCAGCCGGACAGATTACAATGAGCAGTTCTTC,CASSRTDYNEQFF
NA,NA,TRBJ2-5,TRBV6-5,TGTGCCAGCAAAGTCGACAGAAAAGAGACCCAGTACTTC,CASKVDRKETQYF
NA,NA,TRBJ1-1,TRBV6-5,TGTGCCAGCAGTTACTCACAGGCCAGTGTTGAAGCTTTCTTT,CASSYSQASVEAFF
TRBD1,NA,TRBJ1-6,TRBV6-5,TGTGCCAGCACTCAACTGGGACAGGGGAATTCACCCCTCCACTTT,CASTQLGQGNSPLHF
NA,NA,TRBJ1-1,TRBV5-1,TGCGCCAGCATGGCGGCATCGAACACTGAAGCTTTCTTT,CASMAASNTEAFF